This T cell receptor (beta chain) was sequenced for a study of shared clonotypes between healthy human individuals. Germline-derived CDR1 and CDR2 are SGHTA and FQGNSA. V lost 5 bases and J lost 0, with 8 bases in between. This CDR3 is built from 13 residues. Repertoires were generated with immunoSEQ multiplex PCR, while TCRdb's copy carries only in-frame clones and drops some. The repertoire holds some 1 million clones, around 75% seen once, with nearly 1.5% in the top ten. On this clone: The antigen remains unidentified.

General study results and limits: Sequencing depth was expected to influence donor clonotype sharing.

The genes are TRBV7-2 and TRBJ2-7; possible D gene TRBD1, 5 bases. The material sequenced was memory CD4+ T cells sorted from blood. Subset described: CD45RA-negative fraction. The TCR originated in a young man in good health. This CDR3 is CASSPDISYEQYF. The CDR3, as DNA: TGTGCCAGCAGCCCGGACATCTCCTACGAGCAGTACTTC.